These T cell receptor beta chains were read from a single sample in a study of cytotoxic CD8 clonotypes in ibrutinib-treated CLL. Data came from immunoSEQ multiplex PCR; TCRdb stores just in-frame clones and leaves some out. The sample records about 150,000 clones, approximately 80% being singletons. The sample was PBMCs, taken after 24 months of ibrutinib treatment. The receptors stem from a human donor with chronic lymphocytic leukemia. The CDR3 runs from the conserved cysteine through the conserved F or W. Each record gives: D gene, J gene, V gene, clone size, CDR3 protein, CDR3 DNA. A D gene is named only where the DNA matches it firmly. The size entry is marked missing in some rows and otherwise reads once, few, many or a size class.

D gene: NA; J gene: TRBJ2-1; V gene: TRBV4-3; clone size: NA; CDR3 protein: CASSQVGEGAGWHEQFF; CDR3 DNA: TGCGCCAGCAGCCAAGTGGGGGAGGGGGCCGGGTGGCATGAGCAGTTCTTC
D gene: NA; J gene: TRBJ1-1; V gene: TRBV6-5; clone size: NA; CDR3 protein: CASSPGGPPNTEAFF; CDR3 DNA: TGTGCCAGCAGTCCCGGGGGTCCCCCGAACACTGAAGCTTTCTTT
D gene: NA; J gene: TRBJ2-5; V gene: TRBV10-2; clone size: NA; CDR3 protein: CASRLGGIQETQYF; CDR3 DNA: TGCGCCAGCAGACTTGGGGGGATTCAAGAGACCCAGTACTTC
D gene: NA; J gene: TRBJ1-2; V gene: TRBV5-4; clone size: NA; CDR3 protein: CASSGDIMGFLGTF; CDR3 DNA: TGTGCCAGCAGCGGGGACATAATGGGATTCTTGGGCACCTTC
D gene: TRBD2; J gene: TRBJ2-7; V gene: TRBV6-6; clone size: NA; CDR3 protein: CASSPSPWEGQYF; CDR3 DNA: TGTGCCAGCAGCCCCTCGCCTTGGGAGGGGCAGTACTTC
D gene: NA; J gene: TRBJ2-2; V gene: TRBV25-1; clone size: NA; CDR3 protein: CASTEGTTGELFF; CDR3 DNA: TGTGCCAGCACCGAGGGGACCACCGGGGAGCTGTTTTTT
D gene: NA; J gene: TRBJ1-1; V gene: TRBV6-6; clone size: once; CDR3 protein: CASSQQGTEAFF; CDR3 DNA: TGTGCCAGCAGCCAACAGGGCACTGAAGCTTTCTTT
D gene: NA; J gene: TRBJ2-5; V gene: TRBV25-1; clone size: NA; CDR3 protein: CASSEPTVQETQYF; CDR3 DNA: TGTGCCAGCAGTGAGCCGACGGTCCAAGAGACCCAGTACTTC
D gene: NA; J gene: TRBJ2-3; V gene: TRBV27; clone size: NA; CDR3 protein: CASSLWGQDTQYF; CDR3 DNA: TGTGCCAGCAGTTTATGGGGCCAAGATACGCAGTATTTT
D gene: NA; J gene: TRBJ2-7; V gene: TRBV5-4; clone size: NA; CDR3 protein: CASTPWAPGGSYEQYF; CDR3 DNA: TGTGCCAGCACCCCTTGGGCCCCGGGTGGATCCTACGAGCAGTACTTC
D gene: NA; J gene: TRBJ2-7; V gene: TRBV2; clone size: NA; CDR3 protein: CASRGDGGYEQYF; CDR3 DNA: TGTGCCAGCAGGGGGGACGGGGGCTACGAGCAGTACTTC
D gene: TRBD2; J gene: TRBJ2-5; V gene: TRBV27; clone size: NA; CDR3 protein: CASSWGGVQETQYF; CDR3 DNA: TGTGCCAGCAGTTGGGGAGGGGTTCAAGAGACCCAGTACTTC
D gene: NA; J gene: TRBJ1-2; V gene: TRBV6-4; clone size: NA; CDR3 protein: CASSQNGDTSYTF; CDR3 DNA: TGTGCCAGCAGCCAGAATGGGGACACTAGCTACACCTTC
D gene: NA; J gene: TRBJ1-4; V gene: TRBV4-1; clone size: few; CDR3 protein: CASSQSGRATNEKLFF; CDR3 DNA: TGCGCCAGCAGTCAAAGCGGCAGGGCAACTAATGAAAAACTGTTTTTT
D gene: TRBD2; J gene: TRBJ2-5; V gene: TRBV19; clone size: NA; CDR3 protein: CASSIGRSSGQETQYF; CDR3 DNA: TGTGCCAGTAGTATAGGTCGGTCTAGCGGTCAAGAGACCCAGTACTTC
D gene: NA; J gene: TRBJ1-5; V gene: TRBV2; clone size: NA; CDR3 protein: CASSEGQRQPQHF; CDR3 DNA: TGTGCCAGCAGTGAAGGCCAGCGCCAGCCCCAGCATTTT
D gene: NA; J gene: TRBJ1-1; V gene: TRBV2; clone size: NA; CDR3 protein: CASRVEVLAFF; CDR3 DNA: TGTGCCAGCAGGGTCGAGGTGCTGGCTTTCTTT
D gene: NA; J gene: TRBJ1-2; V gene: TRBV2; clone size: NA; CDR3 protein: CASSEGLGWYGYTF; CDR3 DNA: TGTGCCAGCAGTGAGGGGTTAGGGTGGTATGGCTACACCTTC
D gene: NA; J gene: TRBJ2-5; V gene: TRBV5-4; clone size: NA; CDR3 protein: CASSLGGLGPFQSQETQYF; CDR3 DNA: TGTGCCAGCAGCTTGGGGGGCTTGGGGCCTTTCCAATCCCAAGAGACCCAGTACTTC
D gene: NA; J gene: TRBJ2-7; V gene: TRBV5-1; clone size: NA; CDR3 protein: CASSLQQPNYEQYF; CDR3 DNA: TGCGCCAGCAGCCTCCAGCAGCCGAACTACGAGCAGTACTTC
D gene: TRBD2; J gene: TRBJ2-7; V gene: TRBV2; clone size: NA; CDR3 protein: CASAPGEGSYEQYF; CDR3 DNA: TGTGCCAGCGCCCCTGGGGAGGGTTCCTACGAGCAGTACTTC
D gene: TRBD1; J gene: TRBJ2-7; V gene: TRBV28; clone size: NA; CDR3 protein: CASTTAGTGGYEQYF; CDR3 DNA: TGTGCCAGCACCACCGCCGGGACAGGGGGATACGAGCAGTACTTC
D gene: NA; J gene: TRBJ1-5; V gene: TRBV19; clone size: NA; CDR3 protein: CASCPDSSNQPQHF; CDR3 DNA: TGTGCCAGTTGTCCAGACAGCTCAAATCAGCCCCAGCATTTT
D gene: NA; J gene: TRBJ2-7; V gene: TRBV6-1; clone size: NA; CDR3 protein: CASSRRTEIYEQYF; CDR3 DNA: TGTGCCAGCAGTAGGCGGACAGAGATCTACGAGCAGTACTTC
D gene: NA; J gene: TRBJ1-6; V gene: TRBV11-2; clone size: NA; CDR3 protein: CASSLTQWSYNSPLHF; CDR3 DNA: TGTGCCAGCAGCTTAACCCAGTGGTCCTATAATTCACCCCTCCACTTT
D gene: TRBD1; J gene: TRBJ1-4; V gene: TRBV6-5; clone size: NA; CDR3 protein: CASSYGQGATNEKLFF; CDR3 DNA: TGTGCCAGCAGTTACGGCCAGGGGGCGACTAATGAAAAACTGTTTTTT
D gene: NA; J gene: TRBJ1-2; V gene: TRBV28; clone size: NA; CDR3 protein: CASSGATYGYTF; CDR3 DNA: TGTGCCAGCAGTGGGGCCACCTATGGCTACACCTTC
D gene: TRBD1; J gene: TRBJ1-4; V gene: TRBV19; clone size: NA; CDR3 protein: CASSPGQGLGKLFF; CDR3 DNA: TGTGCCAGTAGCCCTGGACAGGGATTGGGAAAACTGTTTTTT
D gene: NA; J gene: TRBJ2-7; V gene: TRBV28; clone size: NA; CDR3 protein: CASSLAGETYEQYF; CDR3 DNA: TGTGCCAGCAGTTTGGCAGGGGAGACCTACGAGCAGTACTTC
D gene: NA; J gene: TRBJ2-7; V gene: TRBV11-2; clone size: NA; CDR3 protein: CASSPIGGGASEQYF; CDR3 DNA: TGTGCCAGCAGCCCCATAGGTGGGGGGGCCTCCGAGCAGTACTTC
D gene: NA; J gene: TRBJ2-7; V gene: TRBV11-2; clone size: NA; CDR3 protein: CASSPSRVEQYF; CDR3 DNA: TGTGCCAGCAGCCCGTCGAGGGTTGAGCAGTACTTC
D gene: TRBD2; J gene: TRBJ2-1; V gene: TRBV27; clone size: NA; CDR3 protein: CASSLLAGGPYEQFF; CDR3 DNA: TGTGCCAGCAGTCTACTAGCGGGAGGGCCTTACGAGCAGTTCTTC
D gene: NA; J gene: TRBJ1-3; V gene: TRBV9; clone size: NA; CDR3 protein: CASSEGPWSGAGNTIYF; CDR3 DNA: TGTGCCAGCAGCGAGGGCCCATGGAGTGGGGCTGGAAACACCATATATTTT
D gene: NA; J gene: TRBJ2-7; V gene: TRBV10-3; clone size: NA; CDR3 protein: CAISESGVRSSYEQYF; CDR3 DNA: TGTGCCATCAGTGAGTCGGGCGTCCGGAGCTCCTACGAGCAGTACTTC
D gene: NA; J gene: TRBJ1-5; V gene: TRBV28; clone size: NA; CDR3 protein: CASSLVRARGYSNQPQHF; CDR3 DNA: TGTGCCAGCAGTTTAGTACGGGCGCGGGGGTATAGCAATCAGCCCCAGCATTTT
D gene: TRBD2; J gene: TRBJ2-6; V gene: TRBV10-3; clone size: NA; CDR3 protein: CAIAGVNPQIPSGANVLTF; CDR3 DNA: TGTGCCATCGCGGGGGTTAATCCCCAAATCCCCTCTGGGGCCAACGTCCTGACTTTC
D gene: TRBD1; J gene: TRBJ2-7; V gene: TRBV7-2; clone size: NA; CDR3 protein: CASSPGQGAGREYF; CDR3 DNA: TGTGCCAGCAGCCCGGGACAGGGGGCAGGGAGGGAGTACTTC
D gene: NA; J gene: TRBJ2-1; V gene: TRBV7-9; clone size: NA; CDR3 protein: CASSPRGSSYNEQFF; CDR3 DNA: TGTGCCAGCAGCCCACGGGGGAGCTCCTACAATGAGCAGTTCTTC
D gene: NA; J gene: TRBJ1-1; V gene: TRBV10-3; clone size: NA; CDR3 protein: CAISESASEAFF; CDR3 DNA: TGTGCCATCAGTGAGTCGGCCAGTGAAGCTTTCTTT
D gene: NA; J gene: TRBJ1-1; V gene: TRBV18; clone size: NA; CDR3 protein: CASSPRQGTEAFF; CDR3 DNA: TGTGCCAGCTCACCACGTCAGGGGACTGAAGCTTTCTTT
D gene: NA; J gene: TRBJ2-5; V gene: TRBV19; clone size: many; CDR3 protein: CASSSQHQETQYF; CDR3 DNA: TGTGCCAGTAGTAGTCAGCACCAAGAGACCCAGTACTTC
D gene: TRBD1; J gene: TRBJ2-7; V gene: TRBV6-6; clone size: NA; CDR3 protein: CASGRGGPYEQYF; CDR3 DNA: TGTGCCAGCGGACGAGGGGGCCCCTACGAGCAGTACTTC
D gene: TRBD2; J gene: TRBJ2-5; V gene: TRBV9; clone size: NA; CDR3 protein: CASTPTGLAGVETQYF; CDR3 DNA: TGTGCCAGCACCCCAACGGGGCTAGCGGGAGTAGAGACCCAGTACTTC
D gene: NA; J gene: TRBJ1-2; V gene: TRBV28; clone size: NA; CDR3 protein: CASTPRAVNYGYTF; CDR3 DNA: TGTGCCAGCACCCCCAGGGCGGTCAACTATGGCTACACCTTC
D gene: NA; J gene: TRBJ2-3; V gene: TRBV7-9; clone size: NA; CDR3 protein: CASSWLAADTQYF; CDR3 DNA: TGTGCCAGCAGCTGGTTAGCGGCAGATACGCAGTATTTT
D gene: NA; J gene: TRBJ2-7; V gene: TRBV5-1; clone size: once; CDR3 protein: CASSLAVSGTYEQYF; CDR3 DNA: TGCGCCAGCAGCTTGGCGGTTAGCGGCACCTACGAGCAGTACTTC
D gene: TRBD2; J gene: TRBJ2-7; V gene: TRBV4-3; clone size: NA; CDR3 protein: CASSQDWTSPYEQYF; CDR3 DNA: TGCGCCAGCAGCCAAGATTGGACTAGCCCCTACGAGCAGTACTTC
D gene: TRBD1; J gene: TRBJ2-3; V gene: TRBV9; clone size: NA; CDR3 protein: CASSSPPFIEDREWGSTDTQYF; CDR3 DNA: TGTGCCAGCAGCTCCCCCCCCTTCATTGAAGACAGGGAGTGGGGTAGCACAGATACGCAGTATTTT